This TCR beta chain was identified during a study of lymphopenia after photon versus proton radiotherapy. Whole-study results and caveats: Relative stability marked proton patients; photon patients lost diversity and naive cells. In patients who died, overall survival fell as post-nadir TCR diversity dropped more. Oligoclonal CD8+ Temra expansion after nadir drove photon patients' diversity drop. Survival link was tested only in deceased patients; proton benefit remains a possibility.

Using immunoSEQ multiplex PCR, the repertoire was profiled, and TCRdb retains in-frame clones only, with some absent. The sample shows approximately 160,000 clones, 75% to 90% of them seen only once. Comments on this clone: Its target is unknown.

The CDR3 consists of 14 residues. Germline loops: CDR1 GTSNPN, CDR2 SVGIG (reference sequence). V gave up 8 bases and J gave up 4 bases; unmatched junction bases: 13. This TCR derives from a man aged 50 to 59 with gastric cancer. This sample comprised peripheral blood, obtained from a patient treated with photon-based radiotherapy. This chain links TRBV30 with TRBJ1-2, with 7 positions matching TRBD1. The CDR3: CARTGDVKSYGYTF. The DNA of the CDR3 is TGTGCCCGGACAGGAGATGTAAAGAGCTATGGCTACACCTTC.